Below, 15 T cell receptor beta chains from the same sample are listed, as sequenced in a study of blood T cell repertoires in COVID-19. Sequenced by immunoSEQ multiplex PCR; TCRdb stores in-frame clones only, minus some. The sample includes hundreds of thousands of clones, roughly 88% of them seen just once. Sequenced input: PBMCs or T cells enriched from blood (not recorded which). These receptors were collected from a woman in her 40s with acute COVID-19.

The chain carries TRBV13 and TRBJ2-2; TRBD2 aligns across 12 bases. Germline V CDR1 and CDR2: PRHDT, FYEKMQ (reference sequence). The trim removed 5 bases at V and 6 bases at J, leaving 10 bases unmatched. This CDR3 has 17 residues. The CDR3 reads CASSPSSGRAFSGELFF. CDR3 nucleotide sequence: TGTGCCAGCAGCCCCTCTAGCGGGAGGGCCTTTTCCGGGGAGCTGTTTTTT.

This clone was picked up one time. The chain uses TRBV6-5 and TRBJ1-5; no reliable D call. Germline values: CDR1 MNHEY, CDR2 SVGAGI. Trimming took 10 bases from V and 5 from J, leaving 15 bases between them. CDR3 length: 13 residues. This CDR3 is CATTHLPDQPQHF. CDR3 DNA sequence: TGTGCCACCACGCATCTTCCGGATCAGCCCCAGCATTTT.

The chain uses TRBV21-1 and TRBJ1-1. TRBV21-1 is reported as a pseudogene. The CDR3 has 13 amino acids. CDR3: CASSKPYCREAFF. The CDR3 bases are TGTGCCAGCAGCAAACCGTACTGCCGTGAAGCTTTCTTT.

The chain couples TRBV11-2 to TRBJ1-2, with D perhaps matching TRBD1 (5 bases). V shed 7 bases and J shed 3 bases, with 18 bases lying between them. Looked up from germline, CDR1 is SGHAT and CDR2 is FQNNGV. The CDR3 is made up of 15 amino acids. The CDR3 sequence: CASTVVAGWDYGYTF. The DNA for the CDR3 is TGTGCCAGCACTGTTGTGGCAGGGTGGGACTATGGCTACACCTTC.

The CDR3 reads CASSQVAANTGELFF. The CDR3 region has the DNA TGTGCCAGCAGCCAAGTAGCGGCGAACACCGGGGAGCTGTTTTTT. J is TRBJ2-2 and V is TRBV3-1 (or the pseudogene TRBV3-2); possibly TRBD2 for D (6 bases). Trimming took off 1 base at V and 0 bases at J, with 6 bases between the two ends. The CDR3 is 15 amino acids. Germline V gives CDR1 LGHDT, CDR2 YNNKEL (reference sequence).

The genes are TRBV5-5 and TRBJ1-4, with a possible D match to TRBD1 (6 bases). Germline CDR1 reads SGHKS; CDR2 reads YYEKEE (reference sequence). V lost 0 bases to trimming and J lost 4 bases, with 16 bases between them. This CDR3 comprises 17 residues. As DNA, the CDR3 is TGTGCCAGCAGCTTGGATATTCGGACAGCTTATAATGAAAAACTGTTTTTT. Amino acid sequence: CASSLDIRTAYNEKLFF.

This chain links TRBV19 with TRBJ1-5, with 7 bases that match TRBD1. The ends lost 6 bases at V and 3 bases at J; junction bases unmatched: 5. The CDR3 spans 14 residues. CDR1 and CDR2 (germline): LNHDA, SQIVND (reference sequence). The CDR3 nucleotides are TGTGCCAGTAGGGCGGGACAGTTCAATCAGCCCCAGCATTTT. Its protein product is CASRAGQFNQPQHF.

CDR3 sequence reads: CATSDQEYGYTF. The CDR3 DNA reads TGTGCCACCAGTGACCAGGAATATGGCTACACCTTC. The J gene is TRBJ1-2, the V gene TRBV24-1, with D unclear. The CDR3 spans 12 residues. Trimming removed 4 bases at V and 5 bases at J, with 7 bases between. Germline V gene lookup returns CDR1 KGHDR and CDR2 SFDVKD.

This chain uses TRBV28 with TRBJ1-2; no reliable D call. V was shortened by 8 bases and J by 3 bases, with 13 bases between the two germline ends. Per the germline V gene, CDR1 is MDHEN and CDR2 is SYDVKM. The CDR3 loop spans 13 amino acids. The CDR3 nucleotides are TGTGCCAGCGGAGGATCGAACGACTATGGCTACACCTTC. Its translation: CASGGSNDYGYTF.

The rearrangement joins TRBV7-8 to TRBJ2-1; 11 nucleotides match TRBD1. V shed 4 bases, J shed 7 bases, and the junction held 6 bases outside the gene matches. Germline values: CDR1 SGHVS, CDR2 FQNEAQ. The CDR3 covers 15 residues. In DNA, the CDR3 is TGTGCCAGCAGCTCCGGGACAGGGGGTTATAATGAGCAGTTCTTC. It encodes CASSSGTGGYNEQFF.

The rearrangement joins TRBV7-9 to TRBJ1-6, with TRBD1 matching over 11 bases. The CDR3 extends over 16 amino acids. V lost 5 bases, J lost 6 bases, and 6 bases stayed unmatched. The germline gives CDR1 SEHNR, CDR2 FQNEAQ (reference sequence). The CDR3 reads CASSPGQGDLNSPLHF. The CDR3 nucleotides read TGTGCCAGCAGCCCGGGACAGGGGGACCTTAATTCACCCCTCCACTTT.

This clone was seen once. The genes are TRBV28 and TRBJ2-4; 7 bases agree with TRBD1. The germline V gene encodes CDR1 MDHEN and CDR2 SYDVKM. V shed 3 bases, J shed 8 bases, and the junction held 10 bases outside the gene matches. The CDR3 consists of 15 residues. The CDR3 spells CASSFVKDQGDIQYF. The CDR3 DNA reads as TGTGCCAGCAGTTTTGTGAAAGATCAGGGGGACATTCAGTACTTC.

V is TRBV30 and J is TRBJ1-5; D possibly corresponds to TRBD1 (5 bases). CDR1 and CDR2 (germline): GTSNPN, SVGIG (reference sequence). V lost 2 bases to trimming and J lost 5 bases, with 16 bases between them. The CDR3 spans 15 residues. This CDR3 is CAWSSDRGDHQPQHF. The CDR3 nucleotides are TGTGCCTGGAGTTCAGATCGGGGGGATCATCAGCCCCAGCATTTT.

The V and J genes are TRBV7-9 and TRBJ2-1; D not resolved. CDR1 and CDR2 from the germline V gene are SEHNR and FQNEAQ (reference sequence). Deletions cut 0 bases from V and 5 bases from J, with 14 bases between. This CDR3 spans 16 amino acids. CDR3 amino acids: CASSLALVEKDNEQFF. In DNA, the CDR3 is TGTGCCAGCAGCTTAGCGCTGGTAGAAAAAGACAATGAGCAGTTCTTC. The full variable domain, completed using reference TRBV7-9 and TRBJ2-1, is DTGVSQNPRHKITKRGQNVTFRCDPISEHNRLYWYRQTLGQGPEFLTYFQNEAQLEKSRLLSDRFSAERPKGSFSTLEIQRTEQGDSAMYLCASSLALVEKDNEQFFGPGTRLTVL.

The CDR3 here is CASSPGGTGQPQHF. CDR3 in DNA: TGTGCCAGCAGCCCCGGGGGGACGGGGCAGCCCCAGCATTTT. The J gene is TRBJ1-5, the V gene TRBV7-9; a possible D gene is TRBD1 (5 bases). V was trimmed by 5 bases and J by 7 bases, leaving 15 bases between them. The V gene's germline CDR1 is SEHNR and CDR2 FQNEAQ (reference sequence). The CDR3 sequence is 14 residues long. Full variable domain (outside the CDR3, taken from reference TRBV7-9 and TRBJ1-5): DTGVSQNPRHKITKRGQNVTFRCDPISEHNRLYWYRQTLGQGPEFLTYFQNEAQLEKSRLLSDRFSAERPKGSFSTLEIQRTEQGDSAMYLCASSPGGTGQPQHFGDGTRLSIL.